This T cell receptor beta chain came from a study of blood T cell repertoires in COVID-19. Across the study: There were acute and convalescent COVID-19 samples, and they came from the United States, Italy and Spain. T cells, B-cell-depleted T cells, or PBMCs supplied cDNA or gDNA.

This CDR3 contains 15 residues. Germline V gene data show CDR1 as SGHTS and CDR2 as YDEGEE. V dropped 2 bases and J dropped 2 bases, with 13 bases sitting between them. Source study methods: Estimates of nucleated cell counts were drawn from the amplification of reference gene primers. Data came from immunoSEQ multiplex PCR; TCRdb stores just in-frame clones and leaves some out. V, J and clone size derive from that table, while D and trimming were established from the DNA sequence. The sample contains fewer than 300,000 clones, approximately 83% of which appear only once. Sequencing was carried out using peripheral blood. The V and J genes are TRBV5-8 and TRBJ1-1; no clear D. The origin of this receptor is a woman aged 45-60 years who had recovered from COVID-19. The CDR3 reads CASSFNGVGNTEAFF. CDR3 coding DNA: TGTGCCAGCAGCTTCAACGGGGTGGGTAACACTGAAGCTTTCTTT.